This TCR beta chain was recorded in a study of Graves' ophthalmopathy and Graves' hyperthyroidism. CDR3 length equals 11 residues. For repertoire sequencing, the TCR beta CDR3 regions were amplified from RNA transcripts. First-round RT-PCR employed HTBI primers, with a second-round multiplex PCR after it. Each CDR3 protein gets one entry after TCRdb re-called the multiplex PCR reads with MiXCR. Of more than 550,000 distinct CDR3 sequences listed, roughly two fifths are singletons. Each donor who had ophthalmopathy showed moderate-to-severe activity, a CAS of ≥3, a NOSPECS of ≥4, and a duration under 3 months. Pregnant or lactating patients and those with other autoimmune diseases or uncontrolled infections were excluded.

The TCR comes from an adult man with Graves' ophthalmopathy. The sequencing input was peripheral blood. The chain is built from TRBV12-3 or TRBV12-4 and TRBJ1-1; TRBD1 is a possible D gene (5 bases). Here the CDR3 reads CASRDGAEAFF. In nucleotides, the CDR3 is TGTGCTAGTCGGGACGGCGCTGAAGCTTTCTTT.